Listed here are 8 T cell receptor beta chains from one sample, sequenced in a study of patients and donors after allogeneic stem cell transplantation. Via MiXCR, TCRdb re-called the RT-PCR reads, giving one row per CDR3 protein. Of 150,000 to 200,000 distinct CDR3 sequences listed, about 30% are singletons. Sequencing was done on a sample of blood, either unsorted or a sorted T cell fraction (not recorded which). The receptors were sampled from a human donor who was either an allogeneic HSCT recipient or a stem cell or donor lymphocyte infusion donor (not recorded which). It is not recorded whose cells these are; they may come from a transplant donor.

This chain connects TRBV6-5 to TRBJ1-6, with D possibly TRBD1 on 5 matching bases. Germline lookup yields CDR1 MNHEY and CDR2 SVGAGI. V was trimmed by 2 bases and J by 18 bases, leaving 17 bases between them. CDR3 length: 13 amino acids. In DNA, the CDR3 is TGTGCCAGCAGTTACGGCCCCCGGGGCCGGGGCCACTTT. This translates into CASSYGPRGRGHF.

A note on this clonotype: The junction and the germline gene differ at one end; a read error may be behind it. The V gene is TRBV20-1, the J gene TRBJ2-7, with a weak D call TRBD1 (6 bases). Germline loops: CDR1 DFQATT, CDR2 SNEGSKA (reference sequence). The CDR3 has 12 amino acids. CDR3 sequence: CSATGSLYEQYF. In DNA form, the CDR3 reads TGCAGCGCTACAGGGTCTTTATACGAGCAGTACTTC.

This clonotype was detected many times. The chain recombines TRBV10-1 with TRBJ1-6; D gene uncertain. Deletions cut 0 bases from V and 3 bases from J, with 9 bases between. Germline values: CDR1 WNHNN, CDR2 SYGVQD (reference sequence). The CDR3 contains 16 residues. This chain's CDR3 is CASSESPADYNSPLHF. The CDR3 coding sequence is TGCGCCAGCAGTGAGTCTCCGGCGGACTATAATTCACCCCTCCACTTT.

Points on this clonotype: At one end, the junction sequence differs from germline, possibly due to a read error. The J gene is TRBJ2-7, the V gene TRBV7-7; D perhaps matches TRBD1 (5 bases). The V gene's germline CDR1 is SSHAT and CDR2 FNYEAQ (reference sequence). This CDR3 region has 15 residues. CDR3: CASSLTARDPYEQYF. The CDR3 DNA is TGTGCTAGCAGCTTAACCGCCAGGGATCCCTACGAGCAGTACTTC.

The gene calls are TRBV29-1 and TRBJ2-7; perhaps TRBD1 as D (6 bases). V shed 3 bases and J shed 6 bases, with 12 bases lying between them. This CDR3 contains 12 residues. The germline V gene encodes CDR1 SQVTM and CDR2 ANQGSEA. CDR3 bases: TGCAGCGTTGACGCAGGGGCGGGCGAGCAGTACTTC. It codes for CSVDAGAGEQYF.

V and J are TRBV4-3 and TRBJ1-1, with D perhaps matching TRBD1 (5 bases). Germline CDR1 is LGHNA and CDR2 is YSLEER. With 1 base removed from V and 6 bases from J, the gap between germline ends came to 15 bases. This CDR3 has 15 residues. Here the CDR3 reads CASSQGWRGKAEAFF. The CDR3 DNA is TGCGCCAGCAGCCAAGGCTGGCGGGGGAAGGCTGAAGCTTTCTTT.

The chain uses TRBV15 and TRBJ2-2; perhaps TRBD2 as D (6 bases). There are 15 residues in the CDR3. Trimming removed 1 base from V and 6 bases from J, with 12 bases in between. Germline CDR1 is LNHNV and CDR2 is YYDKDF (reference sequence). CDR3 nucleotide sequence: TGTGCCACCAGCAGAGCACGCACGGGAGCCGGGGAGCTGTTTTTT. It codes for CATSRARTGAGELFF.

The chain has TRBV6-5 and TRBJ2-3; weak D call: TRBD1 (6 bases). The CDR3 contains 15 residues. The V gene's germline CDR1 is MNHEY and CDR2 SVGAGI. The V gene lost 0 bases and the J gene lost 3 bases, with 10 bases spanning the gap. CDR3 in DNA: TGTGCCAGCAGTTACTCGCTGGGGGCTACAGATACGCAGTATTTT. Protein product: CASSYSLGATDTQYF.